Sequencing of this T cell receptor (beta chain) was carried out in a study of beta chain features in type 1 diabetes. The study, taken as a whole, reports: Patients with Type 1 diabetes showed moderately but significantly shorter TCRB CDR3s in all four CD4+ subsets.

V shed 2 bases and J 8 bases; nucleotides not matched to a gene: 5. The germline V gene has CDR1 SGHTA and CDR2 FQGTGA. This CDR3 is 15 amino acids long. Reverse transcription of all isolated RNA meant that expressed TCRB transcripts were sequenced. Using immunoSEQ multiplex PCR, the repertoire was profiled, and TCRdb retains in-frame clones only, with some absent. Of around 310,000 clones listed, roughly 12% are singletons. This clone came up a few times. Its antigen remains unidentified. V and J are TRBV7-3 and TRBJ2-1, with 11 bases lining up with TRBD2. The receptor's source is a woman under 30 with type 1 diabetes. Specimen: naive CD4+ T cells from blood. The DNA for the CDR3 is TGTGCCAGCAGCTTACGACTAGCGGGATTCGATGAGCAGTTCTTC. This sequence encodes CASSLRLAGFDEQFF.